This entry features one TCR beta chain sequence. Its target is unknown. The CDR3 extends over 15 amino acids. With 4 bases clipped from V and 4 bases from J, the junction kept 6 bases outside the gene matches. Per germline, CDR1 LGHDT and CDR2 YNNKEL (reference sequence). TCRdb keeps only in-frame clones here, not all; method: immunoSEQ multiplex PCR. The data contain 190,000 or so clones, around 93% of them singletons. This entry belongs to a study of T cell responses to AZD1222 COVID-19 vaccine. Study-level findings and limits: The study identified only six AZD1222 recipients as seropositive at baseline.

The sequence derives from an adult who received the AZD1222 COVID-19 vaccine. The chain joins TRBV3-1 (or the pseudogene TRBV3-2) to TRBJ1-3; 8 nucleotides agree with TRBD1. Sequencing used peripheral blood, obtained 28 days after the second AZD1222 dose. CDR3 nucleotides: TGTGCCAGCAGCCTCGGACAGGGTCAGGGAAACACCATATATTTT. It specifies CASSLGQGQGNTIYF.